These 20 T cell receptor beta chains came from one sample sequenced in a study of shared clonotypes between healthy human individuals. TCRdb's copy holds only in-frame clones and misses some; the assay was immunoSEQ multiplex PCR. The profile covers over a million clones, with 70% to 80% appearing a single time and around 1.4% taken by the ten largest. Sequencing used memory CD4+ T cells sorted from blood. Subset indicated: CD45RA-negative fraction. The receptor set was obtained from a man between 18 and 35 years old in good health.

The chain is built from TRBV30 and TRBJ2-2; D possibly uses TRBD1 or TRBD2 (5 bases each). Deletions cut 2 bases from V and 6 bases from J, with 16 bases between. Per germline, CDR1 GTSNPN and CDR2 SVGIG (reference sequence). CDR3 length equals 15 residues. The CDR3, as DNA: TGTGCCTGGAGTCCTCTCCGGGGCTATGCCGGGGAGCTGTTTTTT. As protein: CAWSPLRGYAGELFF.

This sequence joins TRBV20-1 and TRBJ2-5; D remains ambiguous. The CDR3 covers 10 residues. V lost 6 bases and J 5 bases, leaving 7 bases between the germline ends. Germline CDR1 DFQATT, CDR2 SNEGSKA (reference sequence). CDR3 region: CSAGVETQYF. CDR3 nucleotide sequence: TGCAGTGCCGGAGTGGAGACCCAGTACTTC.

This clone has at least ten counts. The J gene is TRBJ1-2, the V gene TRBV4-1, with D tentatively TRBD1 (5 bases). CDR1 is MGHRA and CDR2 is YSYEKL in the germline V gene. Between the trimmed V and J ends, which lost 1 base and 3 bases, there was a span of 9 bases. There are 14 residues in the CDR3. Here the CDR3 reads CASSQASGYYGYTF. As DNA, the CDR3 is TGCGCCAGCAGCCAAGCTTCAGGGTACTATGGCTACACCTTC.

V gene TRBV2 combines with J gene TRBJ2-7; D is tentatively TRBD1 or TRBD2 (5 bases each). There are 14 residues in the CDR3. V lost 6 bases, J lost 4 bases, and 16 bases lay in between. Per germline, CDR1 SNHLY and CDR2 FYNNEI. CDR3 region: CASRGTRGAYEQYF. CDR3 sequence (DNA): TGTGCCAGCAGGGGTACGAGGGGCGCGTACGAGCAGTACTTC.

The chain combines TRBV19 with TRBJ2-2, with D perhaps TRBD1 (5 bases). CDR3 size: 12 residues. The ends were cut back, 8 bases at V and 5 bases at J, with 9 bases in the middle. Germline-derived CDR1 and CDR2 are LNHDA and SQIVND (reference sequence). CDR3 sequence: CASGQGTGELFF. CDR3 DNA sequence: TGTGCCAGTGGTCAGGGAACCGGGGAGCTGTTTTTT.

The chain links TRBV5-1 to TRBJ1-1; 8 nucleotides align to TRBD1. This CDR3 has 16 residues. V gave up 4 bases and J gave up 0 bases; unmatched junction bases: 8. CDR1 is SGHRS and CDR2 is YFSETQ in the germline V gene. The chain's CDR3 is CASSTGQGYMNTEAFF. The CDR3 coding sequence is TGCGCCAGCAGCACCGGACAGGGTTACATGAACACTGAAGCTTTCTTT.

In its sample, this clone was seen a few times. The CDR3 bases are TGTGCCTGGAGTGTACAAACAGATTTCCCTGAAGCTTTCTTT. This gives the protein CAWSVQTDFPEAFF. The chain links TRBV30 to TRBJ1-1, with unresolved D. Germline V CDR1 and CDR2: GTSNPN, SVGIG (reference sequence). V was clipped by 0 bases and J by 6 bases, with 14 bases between them. The CDR3 contains 14 residues.

The V call is TRBV6-6, the J call TRBJ1-2, with D maybe TRBD1 (5 bases). This CDR3 region has 13 residues. Trimming shortened V by 0 bases and J by 8 bases, and 10 bases separated the two germline ends. Germline V gene sequence: CDR1 MNHNY, CDR2 SVGAGI (reference sequence). For the CDR3, the DNA is TGTGCCAGCAGTTACTCGGGGGGAAGGGGCTACACCTTC. Encoded protein: CASSYSGGRGYTF.

The rearrangement uses TRBV18 and TRBJ2-7, with 8 bases that match TRBD2. Trimming cost V 2 bases and J 3 bases; bases outside gene matches: 6. This CDR3 comprises 15 residues. Germline V gene lookup returns CDR1 KGHSH and CDR2 LQKENI. CDR3 sequence: CASSPAQRGLYEQYF. DNA for the CDR3: TGTGCCAGCTCACCAGCCCAGCGGGGGCTCTACGAGCAGTACTTC.

The chain recombines TRBV7-9 with TRBJ2-5; weak D call: TRBD2 (6 bases). The CDR3 is made up of 15 amino acids. Germline lookup yields CDR1 SEHNR and CDR2 FQNEAQ (reference sequence). V lost 0 bases to trimming and J lost 7 bases, with 15 bases between them. The CDR3 reads CASSLAVAGRGTQYF. The CDR3 nucleotides are TGTGCCAGCAGCTTAGCCGTGGCGGGGCGGGGGACCCAGTACTTC.

The V and J genes are TRBV6-6 and TRBJ2-3; no clear D. The CDR3 covers 11 residues. Germline lookup yields CDR1 MNHNY and CDR2 SVGAGI (reference sequence). Deletions cut 4 bases from V and 6 bases from J, with 5 bases between. The CDR3 nucleotides are TGTGCCAGCAGTTTTGTTGATACGCAGTATTTT. It translates to CASSFVDTQYF.

The chain links TRBV30 to TRBJ1-3, with D maybe TRBD1 (5 bases). This CDR3 spans 13 amino acids. Trimming took 3 bases from V and 2 from J, leaving 8 bases between them. Germline lookup yields CDR1 GTSNPN and CDR2 SVGIG (reference sequence). CDR3 sequence: CAWSPGAGNTIYF. CDR3 nucleotide sequence: TGTGCCTGGAGCCCGGGGGCTGGAAACACCATATATTTT.

V gene TRBV11-2 combines with J gene TRBJ2-7; 7 bases fit TRBD1. Trimming removed 6 bases from V and 3 bases from J; junction bases left unmatched: 8. In germline, CDR1 is SGHAT, CDR2 FQNNGV. The CDR3 runs to 14 residues. The CDR3 DNA reads TGTGCCAGCAGGTCGCCAGGGGGTAACTACGAGCAGTACTTC. Residues: CASRSPGGNYEQYF.

The genes are TRBV5-1 and TRBJ2-3; 8 bases are a match to TRBD2. Germline V lookup: CDR1 SGHRS, CDR2 YFSETQ. CDR3 length: 16 amino acids. With 5 bases clipped from V and 0 bases from J, the junction kept 8 bases outside the gene matches. This CDR3 reads CASRPLAGFSTDTQYF. The DNA for the CDR3 is TGCGCCAGCAGACCCTTAGCGGGGTTCAGCACAGATACGCAGTATTTT.

This clone was seen only a few times. The chain has TRBV7-8 and TRBJ1-3; D is possibly TRBD1 (6 bases). CDR3 length equals 19 residues. The germline V gene encodes CDR1 SGHVS and CDR2 FQNEAQ. Trimming removed 5 bases from V and 6 bases from J, with 29 bases in between. CDR3 loop: CASSVPGTPEVLKENTIYF. CDR3 sequence (DNA): TGTGCCAGCAGCGTACCCGGGACACCCGAGGTGCTAAAAGAAAACACCATATATTTT.

This clone showed up just a few times. Distinct nucleotide sequences in the sample also encode this CDR3. The chain joins TRBV28 to TRBJ1-6; D is unresolved. The CDR3 runs 11 residues. Germline CDR1 reads MDHEN; CDR2 reads SYDVKM. The V gene lost 6 bases and the J gene lost 7 bases, with 4 bases spanning the gap. CDR3 amino acids: CASRSNSPLHF. The CDR3 DNA reads TGTGCCAGCAGGTCAAATTCACCCCTCCACTTT.

In this sample, this clone turned up a few times. The chain is built from TRBV4-1 and TRBJ2-7, with TRBD2 matching 8 bases. Germline V lookup: CDR1 MGHRA, CDR2 YSYEKL. V lost 0 bases, J lost 6 bases, and 10 bases stayed unmatched. This CDR3 is 16 amino acids long. The CDR3 sequence: CASSQDPGLVRREQYF. As DNA, the CDR3 is TGCGCCAGCAGCCAAGATCCGGGACTAGTGCGACGCGAGCAGTACTTC.

This clone was seen more than once but under ten times. The gene calls are TRBV11-2 and TRBJ2-7; the match to TRBD2 covers 8 bases. The germline gives CDR1 SGHAT, CDR2 FQNNGV. CDR3 length: 15 residues. After removal of 3 bases from V and 5 bases from J, the junction contained 9 bases not matched to a gene. CDR3 in DNA: TGTGCCAGCAGCTTCCAGTTTGGCGGGAGGAACGAGCAGTACTTC. Protein product: CASSFQFGGRNEQYF. The full variable domain, with the rest looked up from reference TRBV11-2 and TRBJ2-7, is EAGVAQSPRYKIIEKRQSVAFWCNPISGHATLYWYQQILGQGPKLLIQFQNNGVVDDSQLPKDRFSAERLKGVDSTLKIQPAKLEDSAVYLCASSFQFGGRNEQYFGPGTRLTVT.

The CDR3 sequence: CASSLLGAGQETQYF. The CDR3 nucleotides read TGTGCCAGCAGTTTATTGGGCGCAGGCCAAGAGACCCAGTACTTC. The chain employs TRBV28 and TRBJ2-5; the D is unclear. Germline V gene lookup returns CDR1 MDHEN and CDR2 SYDVKM. Trimming stripped 1 base from V and 1 base from J, with 10 bases between. The CDR3 has 15 amino acids. The complete variable domain, with remaining parts taken from reference TRBV28 and TRBJ2-5, reads DVKVTQSSRYLVKRTGEKVFLECVQDMDHENMFWYRQDPGLGLRLIYFSYDVKMKEKGDIPEGYSVSREKKERFSLILESASTNQTSMYLCASSLLGAGQETQYFGPGTRLLVL.

This chain links TRBV19 with TRBJ1-4; no clear D gene. The germline V gene encodes CDR1 LNHDA and CDR2 SQIVND (reference sequence). Trimming left V 9 bases short and J 0 bases short, with 8 bases between. The CDR3 is 13 residues long. The CDR3 sequence: CASSLPTNEKLFF. In DNA form, the CDR3 reads TGTGCCAGCTCTCTCCCAACTAATGAAAAACTGTTTTTT.